These 25 T cell receptor beta chains were sequenced from one sample in a study of shared clonotypes between healthy human individuals. The protocol was immunoSEQ multiplex PCR, while the TCRdb copy is restricted to in-frame clones and leaves out a portion. The sample comprises more than 2 million clones, more than 90% of which are singletons, and approximately 0.13% rests with the top ten. Sequenced material: naive CD4+ T cells sorted from blood. Subset denoted: CD45RA+ positively selected. Receptors originate from a man aged 18 to 30 in good health.

The chain recombines TRBV2 with TRBJ2-5; 10 bases are a match to TRBD2. The V gene's germline CDR1 is SNHLY and CDR2 FYNNEI. V was clipped by 9 bases and J by 3 bases; unmatched bases: 7. The CDR3 runs to 14 residues. CDR3 DNA sequence: TGTGCCAGTAGTACTAGCGGGGTTAAAGAGACCCAGTACTTC. Residues: CASSTSGVKETQYF.

Details on this clone: Other DNA sequences of this sample code for an identical CDR3. V and J are TRBV5-6 and TRBJ2-4, with D maybe TRBD1 (6 bases). Trimming removed 2 bases at V and 1 base at J, with 7 bases between. CDR1 and CDR2 from the germline V gene are SGHDT and YYEEEE. The CDR3 runs 14 residues. CDR3: CASSLQGAKNIQYF. The CDR3, as DNA: TGTGCCAGCAGCTTACAGGGCGCCAAAAACATTCAGTACTTC.

The J gene is TRBJ2-7, the V gene TRBV27; 11 nucleotides line up with TRBD2. Looked up from germline, CDR1 is MNHEY and CDR2 is SMNVEV (reference sequence). The J segment lost 1 base and the V segment lost 8 bases, leaving 4 bases of the junction unmatched. This CDR3 is built from 14 residues. CDR3 nucleotides: TGTGCCAGCGCCCTAGCGGGAGGTTCCTACGAGCAGTACTTC. Translated, it gives CASALAGGSYEQYF.

This clone was counted a single time. The CDR3 region is CASSFYGYTF. The CDR3 region has the DNA TGTGCCAGCAGTTTCTATGGCTACACCTTC. This chain uses TRBV2 with TRBJ1-2; D is undetermined. The CDR3 is made up of 10 amino acids. Germline assignment: CDR1 SNHLY and CDR2 FYNNEI. V was shortened by 5 bases and J by 4 bases, with 2 bases between the two germline ends.

In this sample, this clone turned up a few times. This rearrangement joins TRBV6-6 to TRBJ2-5; D not certain. This CDR3 has 13 residues. Germline lookup yields CDR1 MNHNY and CDR2 SVGAGI (reference sequence). The V and J ends lost 2 bases and 2 bases respectively, with 6 bases between them. CDR3 nucleotide sequence: TGTGCCAGCAGTTACGTACAGCAAGAGACCCAGTACTTC. Translated, it gives CASSYVQQETQYF.

The chain carries TRBV7-2 and TRBJ2-7, with D unresolved. V lost 5 bases and J 4 bases, leaving 12 bases between the germline ends. Germline assignment: CDR1 SGHTA and CDR2 FQGNSA. There are 13 residues in the CDR3. CDR3: CASSNQGRYEQYF. In DNA form, the CDR3 reads TGTGCCAGCAGCAACCAAGGGCGATACGAGCAGTACTTC.

The genes are TRBV2 and TRBJ2-2; possible D gene TRBD2, 6 bases. From germline, CDR1 is SNHLY and CDR2 FYNNEI. V was trimmed by 6 bases and J by 0 bases, leaving 11 bases between them. The CDR3 totals 15 residues. The DNA of the CDR3 is TGTGCCAGCAGACTTAGCGGCACGAACACCGGGGAGCTGTTTTTT. This sequence encodes CASRLSGTNTGELFF.

The chain links TRBV5-1 to TRBJ2-2; possibly TRBD1 for D (6 bases). The V gene lost 1 base and the J gene lost 0 bases, with 10 bases spanning the gap. CDR1 is SGHRS, CDR2 YFSETQ, per germline. The CDR3 has 16 residues. The CDR3 reads CASSLYPGANTGELFF. The CDR3 coding sequence is TGCGCCAGCAGCTTGTATCCAGGGGCGAACACCGGGGAGCTGTTTTTT.

This chain connects TRBV5-4 to TRBJ1-1, with 8 bases matching TRBD1. V lost 3 bases and J lost 1; bases outside the gene matches: 8. This CDR3 has 16 amino acids. Germline CDR1 and CDR2: SGHNT and YYREEE (reference sequence). DNA for the CDR3: TGTGCCAGCAGCTCGGGGACAGGCCTGGGGAACACTGAAGCTTTCTTT. It yields the protein CASSSGTGLGNTEAFF.

V usage is TRBV6-6 and J usage is TRBJ2-2; a possible D gene is TRBD1 (6 bases). The germline V and J ends were trimmed by 8 bases and 2 bases, with 15 bases remaining between them. The CDR3 length is 15 residues. CDR1 is MNHNY, CDR2 SVGAGI, per germline (reference sequence). CDR3 in DNA: TGTGCCAGCGCGGACAGTTTCCCCAACACCGGGGAGCTGTTTTTT. This encodes CASADSFPNTGELFF.

This chain uses TRBV15 with TRBJ1-1, with 8 bases matching TRBD1. The CDR3 totals 15 residues. Germline assignment: CDR1 LNHNV and CDR2 YYDKDF (reference sequence). Unmatched junction bases numbered 6, after V lost 0 bases and J lost 6 bases. This CDR3 is CATSRDSGTGSEAFF. The CDR3 bases are TGTGCCACCAGCAGAGATAGTGGGACAGGCTCTGAAGCTTTCTTT. Complete variable domain (other parts from reference TRBV15 and TRBJ1-1): DAMVIQNPRYQVTQFGKPVTLSCSQTLNHNVMYWYQQKSSQAPKLLFHYYDKDFNNEADTPDNFQSRRPNTSFCFLDIRSPGLGDTAMYLCATSRDSGTGSEAFFGQGTRLTVV.

The CDR3 DNA sequence: TGTGCCAGCATTAGAGGACAAATCGGACGAGAGACCCAGTACTTC. Amino acid sequence: CASIRGQIGRETQYF. The chain combines TRBV2 with TRBJ2-5; D may be TRBD1 (5 bases). CDR3 length: 15 amino acids. Per the germline V gene, CDR1 is SNHLY and CDR2 is FYNNEI. Trimming removed 7 bases at V and 4 bases at J, with 19 bases between. The variable domain in full, with the rest retrieved from reference TRBV2 and TRBJ2-5, is EPEVTQTPSHQVTQMGQEVILRCVPISNHLYFYWYRQILGQKVEFLVSFYNNEISEKSEIFDDQFSVERPDGSNFTLKIRSTKLEDSAMYFCASIRGQIGRETQYFGPGTRLLVL.

V and J are TRBV7-9 and TRBJ2-2; tentative D call: TRBD2 (5 bases). The CDR3 is 15 residues long. Germline V lookup: CDR1 SEHNR, CDR2 FQNEAQ (reference sequence). V was clipped by 5 bases and J by 3 bases, with 13 bases between them. CDR3 region: CASSIPGSDTGELFF. The CDR3 nucleotides read TGTGCCAGCAGCATCCCGGGGTCGGACACCGGGGAGCTGTTTTTT.

The chain links TRBV19 to TRBJ1-4, with 7 bases fitting TRBD1. This CDR3 contains 15 residues. V gave up 5 bases and J gave up 2 bases; unmatched junction bases: 5. Germline lookup yields CDR1 LNHDA and CDR2 SQIVND (reference sequence). The chain's CDR3 is CASSPGGATNEKLFF. The DNA for the CDR3 is TGTGCCAGTAGTCCAGGGGGTGCGACTAATGAAAAACTGTTTTTT.

This chain joins TRBV30 and TRBJ1-1; D not resolved. Germline V gene sequence: CDR1 GTSNPN, CDR2 SVGIG (reference sequence). Trimming shortened V by 8 bases and J by 1 base, and 23 bases separated the two germline ends. The CDR3 runs 16 residues. Here the CDR3 reads CAGNFRHEQRNTEAFF. CDR3 nucleotide sequence: TGTGCCGGGAATTTTAGGCACGAGCAAAGGAACACTGAAGCTTTCTTT.

This clone was detected once. The rearrangement joins TRBV5-1 to TRBJ1-2; D remains unclear. This CDR3 contains 16 residues. Germline V gene lookup returns CDR1 SGHRS and CDR2 YFSETQ. Trimming left V 1 base short and J 4 bases short, with 17 bases between. The CDR3 coding sequence is TGCGCCAGCAGCTTGTCGGGTGGTGGAGTTGGCTATGGCTACACCTTC. It specifies CASSLSGGGVGYGYTF.

The CDR3 loop is CAWSGSGAYNSPLHF. The CDR3 nucleotides read TGTGCCTGGAGCGGTTCGGGGGCCTATAATTCACCCCTCCACTTT. The chain employs TRBV30 and TRBJ1-6; a possible D gene is TRBD1 (5 bases). Germline-derived CDR1 and CDR2 are GTSNPN and SVGIG (reference sequence). Trimming cost V 3 bases and J 2 bases, with 11 bases left between them. This CDR3 comprises 15 residues.

The J gene is TRBJ2-4, the V gene TRBV25-1, with D tentatively TRBD1 (5 bases). Germline values: CDR1 MGHDK, CDR2 SYGVNS. Trimming cost V 3 bases and J 4 bases, with 10 bases left between them. The CDR3 spans 14 residues. The chain's CDR3 is CASSDSGSKNIQYF. DNA of the CDR3: TGTGCCAGCAGTGACTCAGGGTCAAAAAACATTCAGTACTTC.

Concerning this clone itself: In the same sample, other DNA sequences code for this CDR3. This chain joins TRBV5-6 and TRBJ2-7; TRBD1 agrees at 8 bases. The ends lost 4 bases at V and 2 bases at J; junction bases unmatched: 5. The CDR3 extends over 14 amino acids. CDR1 is SGHDT and CDR2 is YYEEEE in the germline V gene. The CDR3 region has the DNA TGTGCCAGCAGCCTCGGGACAGGTGCCTACGAGCAGTACTTC. As protein: CASSLGTGAYEQYF. The full variable domain, completed using reference TRBV5-6 and TRBJ2-7, is DAGVTQSPTHLIKTRGQQVTLRCSPKSGHDTVSWYQQALGQGPQFIFQYYEEEERQRGNFPDRFSGHQFPNYSSELNVNALLLGDSALYLCASSLGTGAYEQYFGPGTRLTVT.

Only one count was recorded for this clone. Here the CDR3 DNA reads TGCGCCAGCAGTGCCAGCGAAGGGGACGGTGAAAAACTGTTTTTT. This encodes CASSASEGDGEKLFF. V gene TRBV10-2 combines with J gene TRBJ1-4; maybe TRBD1 (5 bases). V lost 4 bases and J 7 bases, leaving 16 bases between the germline ends. The CDR3 contains 15 residues. CDR1 WSHSY and CDR2 SAAADI come from the germline V gene.

CDR3 DNA: TGTGCCAGCAGTTACTGGGGACAGGGCGGGACTGAAGCTTTCTTT. Protein sequence: CASSYWGQGGTEAFF. This sequence joins TRBV6-5 and TRBJ1-1; TRBD1 matches at 9 bases. CDR1 and CDR2 from the germline V gene are MNHEY and SVGAGI. This CDR3 is built from 15 residues. The trim removed 1 base at V and 5 bases at J, leaving 5 bases unmatched.

The chain is built from TRBV9 and TRBJ2-2; 12 bases line up with TRBD2. CDR3 length: 17 amino acids. V lost 0 bases and J lost 4; bases outside the gene matches: 4. Germline V gene sequence: CDR1 SGDLS, CDR2 YYNGEE. CDR3 in DNA: TGTGCCAGCAGCGTAGCTACGGGACTAGCGGGCACCGGGGAGCTGTTTTTT. Translation gives CASSVATGLAGTGELFF.

The V and J genes are TRBV27 and TRBJ2-1; D remains ambiguous. Deletions cut 5 bases from V and 3 bases from J, with 8 bases between. Germline loops: CDR1 MNHEY, CDR2 SMNVEV (reference sequence). The CDR3 is made up of 13 amino acids. The CDR3 is CASSLNIYNEQFF. The CDR3 DNA is TGTGCCAGCAGTCTGAATATCTACAATGAGCAGTTCTTC.

This chain uses TRBV18 with TRBJ2-1, with D possibly matching TRBD2 (6 bases). The CDR3 spans 16 residues. Germline V CDR1 and CDR2: KGHSH, LQKENI. V lost 9 bases, J lost 0 bases, and 18 bases lay in between. The CDR3 protein is CASAEAGLRSYNEQFF. Written as DNA, the CDR3 is TGTGCCAGTGCAGAAGCGGGTCTCCGCTCCTACAATGAGCAGTTCTTC.

The gene calls are TRBV4-2 and TRBJ2-7; 9 positions match TRBD1. The CDR3 loop spans 15 amino acids. The germline V gene has CDR1 LGHNA and CDR2 YNFKEQ. The J segment lost 6 bases and the V segment lost 4 bases, leaving 10 bases of the junction unmatched. CDR3 region: CASSLWTGEVAEQYF. The CDR3 coding sequence is TGTGCCAGCAGCCTATGGACAGGGGAGGTGGCCGAGCAGTACTTC.